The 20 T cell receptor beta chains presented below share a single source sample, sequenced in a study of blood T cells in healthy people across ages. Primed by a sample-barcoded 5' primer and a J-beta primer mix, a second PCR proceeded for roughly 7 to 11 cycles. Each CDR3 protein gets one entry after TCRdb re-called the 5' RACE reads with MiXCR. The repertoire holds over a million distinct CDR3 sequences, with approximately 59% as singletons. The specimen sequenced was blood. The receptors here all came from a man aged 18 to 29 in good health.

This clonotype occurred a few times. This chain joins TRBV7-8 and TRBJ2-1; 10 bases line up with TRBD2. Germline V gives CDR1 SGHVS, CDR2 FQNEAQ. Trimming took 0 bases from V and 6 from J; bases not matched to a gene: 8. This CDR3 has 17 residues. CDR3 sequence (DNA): TGTGCCAGCAGCTTAGCGCAAAGCGGGAGGGCCACCAATGAGCAGTTCTTC. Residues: CASSLAQSGRATNEQFF. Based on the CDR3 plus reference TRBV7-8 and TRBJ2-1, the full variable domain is GAGVSQSPRYKVAKRGQDVALRCDPISGHVSLFWYQQALGQGPEFLTYFQNEAQLDKSGLPSDRFFAERPEGSVSTLKIQRTQQEDSAVYLCASSLAQSGRATNEQFFGPGTRLTVL.

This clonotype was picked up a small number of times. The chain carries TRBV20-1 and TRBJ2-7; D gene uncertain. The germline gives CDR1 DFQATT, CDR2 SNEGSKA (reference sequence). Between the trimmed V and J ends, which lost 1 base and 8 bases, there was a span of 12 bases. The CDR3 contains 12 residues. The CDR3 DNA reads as TGCAGTGCTAGAGGGACCCCCGGGCAGCAGTACTTC. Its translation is CSARGTPGQQYF.

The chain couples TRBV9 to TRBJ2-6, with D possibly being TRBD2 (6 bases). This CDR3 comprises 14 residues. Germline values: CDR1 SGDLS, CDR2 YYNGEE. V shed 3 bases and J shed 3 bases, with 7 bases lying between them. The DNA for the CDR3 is TGTGCCAGCAGCGGTAGCGGTGGGGCCAACGTCCTGACTTTC. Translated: CASSGSGGANVLTF.

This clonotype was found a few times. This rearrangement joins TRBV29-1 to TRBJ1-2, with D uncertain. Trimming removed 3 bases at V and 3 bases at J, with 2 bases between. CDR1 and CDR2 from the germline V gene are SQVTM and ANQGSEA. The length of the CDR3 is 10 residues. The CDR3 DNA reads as TGCAGCGTTGACCACTATGGCTACACCTTC. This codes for CSVDHYGYTF.

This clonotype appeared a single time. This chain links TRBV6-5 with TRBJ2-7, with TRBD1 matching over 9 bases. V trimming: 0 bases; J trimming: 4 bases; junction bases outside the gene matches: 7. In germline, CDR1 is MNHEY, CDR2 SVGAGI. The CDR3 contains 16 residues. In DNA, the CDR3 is TGTGCCAGCAGTTACTCGAGCTTACAGGGGGCTTACGAGCAGTACTTC. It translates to CASSYSSLQGAYEQYF.

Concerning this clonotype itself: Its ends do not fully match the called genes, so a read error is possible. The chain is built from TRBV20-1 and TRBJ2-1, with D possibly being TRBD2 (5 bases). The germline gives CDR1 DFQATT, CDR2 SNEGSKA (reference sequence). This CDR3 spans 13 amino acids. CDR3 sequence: CALVGSWDNEQFF. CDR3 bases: TGTGCTTTGGTAGGGAGTTGGGACAATGAGCAGTTCTTC.

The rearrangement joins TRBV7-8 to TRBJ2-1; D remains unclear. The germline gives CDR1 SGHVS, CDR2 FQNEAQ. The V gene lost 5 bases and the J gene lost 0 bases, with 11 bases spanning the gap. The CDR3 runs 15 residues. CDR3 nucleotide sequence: TGTGCCAGCAGCCCTGACACCAGCTCCTACAATGAGCAGTTCTTC. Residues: CASSPDTSSYNEQFF.

The CDR3 region is CASSQDRSGGANEQFF. CDR3 sequence (DNA): TGCGCCAGCAGCCAAGATAGAAGCGGGGGGGCCAATGAGCAGTTCTTC. J is TRBJ2-1 and V is TRBV4-3, with 10 bases identical to TRBD2. The ends lost 0 bases at V and 6 bases at J; junction bases unmatched: 5. The germline CDR1 and CDR2 sequences are LGHNA and YSLEER. The CDR3 covers 16 residues.

This CDR3 is CASSSGKRQYF. CDR3 in DNA: TGTGCCAGCAGCTCGGGAAAAAGGCAGTACTTC. V and J are TRBV7-9 and TRBJ2-4, with D perhaps TRBD2 (5 bases). V was shortened by 4 bases and J by 13 bases, with 11 bases between the two germline ends. The CDR3 is 11 residues long. Germline assignment: CDR1 SEHNR and CDR2 FQNEAQ (reference sequence).

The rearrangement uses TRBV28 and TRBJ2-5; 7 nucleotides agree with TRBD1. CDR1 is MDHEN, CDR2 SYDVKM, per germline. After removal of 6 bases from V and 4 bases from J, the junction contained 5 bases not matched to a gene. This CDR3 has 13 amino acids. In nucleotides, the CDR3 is TGTGCCAGCAGCGGACAGGCGATAGAGACCCAGTACTTC. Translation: CASSGQAIETQYF.

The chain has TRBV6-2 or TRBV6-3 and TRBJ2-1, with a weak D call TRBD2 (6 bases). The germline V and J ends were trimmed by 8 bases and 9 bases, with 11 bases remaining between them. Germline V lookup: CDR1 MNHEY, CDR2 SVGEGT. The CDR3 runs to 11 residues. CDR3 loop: CASGRLVEQFF. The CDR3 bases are TGTGCCAGCGGGAGGCTTGTTGAGCAGTTCTTC.

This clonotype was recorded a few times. CDR3 DNA: TGTGCCAGCATCCGACGGGGCGGGAACACTGAAGCTTTCTTT. It encodes CASIRRGGNTEAFF. The chain has TRBV12-3 or TRBV12-4 and TRBJ1-1; D may be TRBD1 (5 bases). Between the trimmed V and J ends, which lost 7 bases and 1 base, there was a span of 13 bases. The CDR3 consists of 14 residues.

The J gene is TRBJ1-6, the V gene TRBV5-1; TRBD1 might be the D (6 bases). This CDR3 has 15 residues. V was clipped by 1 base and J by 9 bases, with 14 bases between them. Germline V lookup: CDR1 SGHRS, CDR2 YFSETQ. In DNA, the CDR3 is TGCGCCAGCAGCTTGAGAGTTGTAGGGGGTTCACCCCTCCACTTT. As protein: CASSLRVVGGSPLHF.

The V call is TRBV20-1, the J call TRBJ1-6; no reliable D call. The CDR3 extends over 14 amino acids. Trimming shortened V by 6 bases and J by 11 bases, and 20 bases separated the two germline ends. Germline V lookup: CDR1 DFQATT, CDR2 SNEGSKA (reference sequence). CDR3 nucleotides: TGCAGTGCCCAACAGACAATTGCGGATACACCCCTCCACTTT. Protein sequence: CSAQQTIADTPLHF.

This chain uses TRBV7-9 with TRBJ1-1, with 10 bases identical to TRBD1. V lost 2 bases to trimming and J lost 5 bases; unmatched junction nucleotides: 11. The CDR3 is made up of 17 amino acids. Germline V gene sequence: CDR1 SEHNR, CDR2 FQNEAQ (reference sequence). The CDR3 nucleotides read TGTGCCAGCAGCTTAACTGGGGACAGGGGAAGGAGGACTGAAGCTTTCTTT. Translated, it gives CASSLTGDRGRRTEAFF.

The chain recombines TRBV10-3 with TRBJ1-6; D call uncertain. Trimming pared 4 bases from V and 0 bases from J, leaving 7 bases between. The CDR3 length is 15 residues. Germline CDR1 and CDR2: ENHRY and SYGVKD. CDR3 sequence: CAISAISSYNSPLHF. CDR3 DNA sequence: TGTGCCATCAGTGCGATTAGCTCCTATAATTCACCCCTCCACTTT.

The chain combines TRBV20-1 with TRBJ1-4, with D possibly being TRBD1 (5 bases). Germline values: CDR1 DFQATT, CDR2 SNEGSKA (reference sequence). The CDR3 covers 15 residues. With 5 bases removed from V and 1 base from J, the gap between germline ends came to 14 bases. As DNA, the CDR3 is TGCAGTGCTTTTCCTTCTGGGGGAACTAATGAAAAACTGTTTTTT. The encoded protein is CSAFPSGGTNEKLFF.

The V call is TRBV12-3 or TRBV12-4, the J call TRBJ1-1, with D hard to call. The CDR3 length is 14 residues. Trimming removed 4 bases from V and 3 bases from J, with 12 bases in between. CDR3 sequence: CASSSAGWDTEAFF. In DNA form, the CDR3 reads TGTGCCAGCAGTTCGGCCGGATGGGACACTGAAGCTTTCTTT.

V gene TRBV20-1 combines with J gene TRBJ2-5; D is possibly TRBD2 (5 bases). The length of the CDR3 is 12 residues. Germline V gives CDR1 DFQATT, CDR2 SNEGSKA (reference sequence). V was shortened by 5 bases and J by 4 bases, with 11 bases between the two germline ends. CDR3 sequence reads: CSAFTSRETQYF. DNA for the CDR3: TGCAGTGCTTTTACTAGTCGAGAGACCCAGTACTTC.

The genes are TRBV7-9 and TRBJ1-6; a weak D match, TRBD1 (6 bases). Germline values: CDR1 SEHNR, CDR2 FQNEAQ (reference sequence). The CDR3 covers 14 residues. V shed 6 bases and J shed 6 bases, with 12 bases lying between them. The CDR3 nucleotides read TGTGCCAGCAGTACGGGACAACTTAATTCACCCCTCCACTTT. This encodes CASSTGQLNSPLHF.